The 29 T cell receptor beta chains in this list originate from one sample, sequenced in a study of CD8+ T cells in alopecia areata. RNA extraction and reverse transcription yielded cDNA as sequencing template. Sequenced by immunoSEQ multiplex PCR; TCRdb stores in-frame clones only, minus some. The sample holds 200,000 to 250,000 clones; less than 50% are singletons and the top ten take over 2%. Treatment described: oral pan-JAK inhibitor, 5-10 mg twice daily. Specimen: CD4+ T cells sorted from blood, collected at approximately week 36, from a patient treated with tofacitinib. These receptor sequences come from a human donor with alopecia areata.

A word on this clone: At one end the junction does not follow the germline gene, possibly because of a read error. This chain uses TRBV7-2 with TRBJ2-5; either TRBD1 or TRBD2 may supply D (6 bases each). This CDR3 spans 11 amino acids. Germline assignment: CDR1 SGHTA and CDR2 FQGNSA. Here the CDR3 DNA reads TGTGCCAGCACCCTAGGAGGGGGGTCACACTTC. Residues: CASTLGGGSHF.

The V and J genes are TRBV29-1 and TRBJ2-3; unclear D gene. Germline CDR1 is SQVTM and CDR2 is ANQGSEA. Trimming took 1 base from V and 0 from J, leaving 11 bases between them. This CDR3 region has 15 residues. CDR3 sequence (DNA): TGCAGCGTTGAAGGCTCCCGGGCCAGCACAGATACGCAGTATTTT. It translates to CSVEGSRASTDTQYF.

The rearrangement uses TRBV9 and TRBJ1-2; no firm D call. V shed 0 bases and J shed 0 bases, with 9 bases lying between them. CDR1 is SGDLS and CDR2 is YYNGEE in the germline V gene. CDR3 length: 15 residues. The CDR3 protein is CASSVATGANYGYTF. CDR3 nucleotides: TGTGCCAGCAGCGTAGCAACGGGAGCTAACTATGGCTACACCTTC.

The rearrangement joins TRBV29-1 to TRBJ2-3; no clear D. The CDR3 totals 13 residues. V was clipped by 5 bases and J by 4 bases, with 13 bases between them. Germline CDR1 reads SQVTM; CDR2 reads ANQGSEA. This CDR3 reads CSVRLPRPDTQYF. The CDR3, as DNA: TGCAGCGTTCGGCTCCCAAGGCCAGATACGCAGTATTTT.

This clone appeared a few times. This chain uses TRBV29-1 with TRBJ2-7; possible D gene TRBD2, 6 bases. The germline CDR1 and CDR2 sequences are SQVTM and ANQGSEA. Trimming left V 7 bases short and J 3 bases short, with 19 bases between. This CDR3 is built from 14 residues. The chain's CDR3 is CSARDFQPNYEQYF. The CDR3 DNA is TGCAGCGCACGGGACTTCCAACCCAACTACGAGCAGTACTTC.

This clone was recorded a few times. The CDR3 DNA reads as TGTGCCAGCAGCTTAGGGACTAGCGGGAGGGCCAGAGAAGAGACCCAGTACTTC. Its protein product is CASSLGTSGRAREETQYF. The chain joins TRBV7-8 to TRBJ2-5, with 15 bases matching TRBD2. Germline values: CDR1 SGHVS, CDR2 FQNEAQ. Trimming took 1 base from V and 3 from J; bases not matched to a gene: 6. There are 18 residues in the CDR3. Drawing the rest from reference TRBV7-8 and TRBJ2-5, the complete variable domain is GAGVSQSPRYKVAKRGQDVALRCDPISGHVSLFWYQQALGQGPEFLTYFQNEAQLDKSGLPSDRFFAERPEGSVSTLKIQRTQQEDSAVYLCASSLGTSGRAREETQYFGPGTRLLVL.

The chain is built from TRBV5-1 and TRBJ2-5; 12 bases are a match to TRBD2. Per germline, CDR1 SGHRS and CDR2 YFSETQ. V gave up 4 bases and J gave up 1 base; unmatched junction bases: 11. The CDR3 contains 18 residues. CDR3 residues: CASSTGRTSGEIQETQYF. CDR3 sequence (DNA): TGCGCCAGCAGCACTGGGAGGACTAGCGGGGAAATCCAAGAGACCCAGTACTTC.

V and J are TRBV30 and TRBJ1-1, with D possibly TRBD1 on 6 matching bases. Looked up from germline, CDR1 is GTSNPN and CDR2 is SVGIG (reference sequence). Between the trimmed V and J ends, which lost 5 bases and 11 bases, there was a span of 21 bases. The CDR3 is 13 residues long. CDR3 nucleotide sequence: TGTGCCTGGTCCAAGGGAGGTTTGGGGGCGGCTTTCTTT. Encoded protein: CAWSKGGLGAAFF.

A few counts support this clone. This chain uses TRBV30 with TRBJ1-6; 7 bases match TRBD1. The CDR3 is 14 amino acids. The germline CDR1 and CDR2 sequences are GTSNPN and SVGIG (reference sequence). The V segment lost 3 bases and the J segment 8 bases; nucleotides outside the gene matches: 7. The DNA for the CDR3 is TGTGCCTGGAGAACTGACAGGGAATATTCACCCCTCCACTTT. This sequence encodes CAWRTDREYSPLHF.

This clone appeared once. The genes are TRBV30 and TRBJ2-4, with TRBD1 matching 7 bases. The CDR3 is 15 amino acids. The germline gives CDR1 GTSNPN, CDR2 SVGIG (reference sequence). V gave up 3 bases and J gave up 2 bases; unmatched junction bases: 7. The CDR3 DNA sequence: TGTGCCTGGAGAGCCACAGGGGTTTCCAAAAACATTCAGTACTTC. This encodes CAWRATGVSKNIQYF.

The genes are TRBV6-1 and TRBJ1-1; D remains ambiguous. V lost 10 bases to trimming and J lost 11 bases, with 14 bases between them. The V gene's germline CDR1 is MNHNS and CDR2 SASEGT. The CDR3 runs to 10 residues. CDR3 bases: TGTGCCATTATAGACTTGAGGGCTTTCTTT. As protein: CAIIDLRAFF.

The chain is built from TRBV7-2 and TRBJ2-7; D may be TRBD1 or TRBD2 (5 bases each). V dropped 0 bases and J dropped 1 base, with 16 bases sitting between them. The CDR3 sequence is 17 residues long. Per the germline V gene, CDR1 is SGHTA and CDR2 is FQGNSA. The CDR3 region has the DNA TGTGCCAGCAGCTTAGCTTACCGGGACCAAGTTTCCTACGAGCAGTACTTC. It translates to CASSLAYRDQVSYEQYF.

The DNA of the CDR3 is TGTGCCAGAAAAAAACGGGACAGGGTTTCCTACAGCTCCTACGAGCAGTACTTC. Protein: CARKKRDRVSYSSYEQYF. The chain carries TRBV28 and TRBJ2-7; the match to TRBD1 covers 9 bases. Germline V CDR1 and CDR2: MDHEN, SYDVKM. V shed 9 bases, J shed 0 bases, and the junction held 18 bases outside the gene matches. The CDR3 loop spans 18 amino acids.

This clone was counted a few times. Distinct nucleotide sequences in the sample also encode this CDR3. The chain is built from TRBV27 and TRBJ1-1, with TRBD1 matching over 11 bases. V dropped 2 bases and J dropped 4; count of bases not matched to a gene: 3. This CDR3 region has 15 residues. Germline assignment: CDR1 MNHEY and CDR2 SMNVEV (reference sequence). The CDR3 nucleotides read TGTGCCAGCAGTTTAGCAGGGACAGGGGGCACTGAAGCTTTCTTT. It yields the protein CASSLAGTGGTEAFF.

This clone was picked up a small number of times. CDR3 amino acids: CASSPGQLGGYTF. The CDR3 coding sequence is TGTGCCAGCAGCCCGGGACAGCTCGGCGGCTACACCTTC. V is TRBV7-9 and J is TRBJ1-2; 7 nucleotides match TRBD1. Germline values: CDR1 SEHNR, CDR2 FQNEAQ (reference sequence). The V segment lost 5 bases and the J segment 8 bases; nucleotides outside the gene matches: 8. The CDR3 has 13 residues.

This clone was seen more than once but under ten times. The genes are TRBV29-1 and TRBJ2-7, with TRBD2 as a possible D gene (5 bases). Germline V gives CDR1 SQVTM, CDR2 ANQGSEA. V was pared by 6 bases and J by 2 bases, with 8 bases between. The CDR3 loop spans 11 amino acids. In DNA form, the CDR3 reads TGCAGCGTGCTCGGGACCTACGAGCAGTACTTC. Amino acid sequence: CSVLGTYEQYF.

The chain couples TRBV28 to TRBJ1-2; 9 positions match TRBD1. Germline CDR1 MDHEN, CDR2 SYDVKM. The ends lost 4 bases at V and 4 bases at J; junction bases unmatched: 10. The CDR3 is made up of 16 amino acids. For the CDR3, the DNA is TGTGCCAGCAGTTCGTCGGGACAGGGAGGGATCTATGGCTACACCTTC. This codes for CASSSSGQGGIYGYTF.

In this sample, this clone turned up a few times. The chain combines TRBV30 with TRBJ1-5, with D tentatively TRBD1 (6 bases). CDR3 length equals 18 residues. In germline, CDR1 is GTSNPN, CDR2 SVGIG (reference sequence). Trimming removed 0 bases from V and 1 base from J, with 19 bases in between. Here the CDR3 DNA reads TGTGCCTGGAGTGTAAAGGGGGGCGAGAGATACAGCAATCAGCCCCAGCATTTT. Translated: CAWSVKGGERYSNQPQHF.

This clone showed up just a few times. V and J are TRBV7-2 and TRBJ2-5, with 11 bases identical to TRBD2. Per the germline V gene, CDR1 is SGHTA and CDR2 is FQGNSA. The CDR3 spans 17 residues. Trimming took 2 bases from V and 4 from J; bases not matched to a gene: 9. As DNA, the CDR3 is TGTGCCAGCAGCTTATCACTAGCGGGAGACGGGTTAGAGACCCAGTACTTC. It codes for CASSLSLAGDGLETQYF. Based on the CDR3 plus reference TRBV7-2 and TRBJ2-5, the full variable domain is GAGVSQSPSNKVTEKGKDVELRCDPISGHTALYWYRQSLGQGLEFLIYFQGNSAPDKSGLPSDRFSAERTGGSVSTLTIQRTQQEDSAVYLCASSLSLAGDGLETQYFGPGTRLLVL.

The chain joins TRBV11-1 to TRBJ2-1; D is possibly TRBD1 or TRBD2 (5 bases each). The CDR3 sequence is 14 residues long. Germline values: CDR1 SGHAT, CDR2 FQDESV (reference sequence). Trimming took off 5 bases at V and 10 bases at J, with 18 bases between the two ends. The CDR3 DNA reads TGTGCCAGCAGCCAACGGGACGGACGAACAGAGCAGTTCTTC. Protein sequence: CASSQRDGRTEQFF.

The rearrangement uses TRBV6-6 and TRBJ1-5, with 7 bases that match TRBD1. The V and J ends lost 10 bases and 0 bases, in that order; junction bases with no gene match: 6. Looked up from germline, CDR1 is MNHNY and CDR2 is SVGAGI (reference sequence). The CDR3 extends over 14 amino acids. CDR3 bases: TGTGCCACTGCGGACAGGAGTAGCAATCAGCCCCAGCATTTT. It translates to CATADRSSNQPQHF.

This clone was counted a few times. V is TRBV5-6 and J is TRBJ2-1, with D possibly being TRBD1 (6 bases). Germline V gene sequence: CDR1 SGHDT, CDR2 YYEEEE. The CDR3 runs 16 residues. Between the trimmed V and J ends, which lost 0 bases and 0 bases, there was a span of 10 bases. CDR3 region: CASSLANRVSYNEQFF. The CDR3 region has the DNA TGTGCCAGCAGCTTGGCCAACAGGGTCTCCTACAATGAGCAGTTCTTC.

The CDR3 nucleotides are TGTGCCAGCACCGGCCCTGGGGCCTACGAGCAGTACTTC. This translates into CASTGPGAYEQYF. The V and J genes are TRBV27 and TRBJ2-7; the D is unclear. The germline gives CDR1 MNHEY, CDR2 SMNVEV (reference sequence). Trimming took 7 bases from V and 2 from J, leaving 12 bases between them. The length of the CDR3 is 13 residues.

The chain couples TRBV27 to TRBJ2-7; D may be TRBD1 (5 bases). The germline V gene encodes CDR1 MNHEY and CDR2 SMNVEV (reference sequence). The CDR3 length is 16 residues. V was pared by 0 bases and J by 2 bases, with 14 bases between. The CDR3 DNA follows: TGTGCCAGCAGTTTATCCCCAAGACAGTCAACCTACGAGCAGTACTTC. It codes for CASSLSPRQSTYEQYF.

V usage is TRBV2 and J usage is TRBJ2-1; TRBD2 matches 15 bases. The ends lost 7 bases at V and 8 bases at J; junction bases unmatched: 6. Germline CDR1 SNHLY, CDR2 FYNNEI. This CDR3 comprises 15 residues. The CDR3 here is CASKIGLAGGYEQFF. CDR3 nucleotides: TGTGCCAGCAAGATAGGACTAGCGGGAGGGTATGAGCAGTTCTTC.

This clone was counted only a few times. The CDR3 here is CASSLGRTLSSYEQYF. The CDR3 DNA follows: TGTGCCAGCAGCTTAGGCCGGACTCTTAGCTCCTACGAGCAGTACTTC. The rearrangement joins TRBV7-8 to TRBJ2-7; the D gene is possibly TRBD2 (5 bases). The ends were cut back, 1 base at V and 0 bases at J, with 13 bases in the middle. The germline gives CDR1 SGHVS, CDR2 FQNEAQ. The CDR3 contains 16 residues. Variable domain in full (rest from reference TRBV7-8 and TRBJ2-7): GAGVSQSPRYKVAKRGQDVALRCDPISGHVSLFWYQQALGQGPEFLTYFQNEAQLDKSGLPSDRFFAERPEGSVSTLKIQRTQQEDSAVYLCASSLGRTLSSYEQYFGPGTRLTVT.

The CDR3 DNA is TGTGCCAGCAGCACTAGAAGCGGGGCCACAGATACGCAGTATTTT. Translated: CASSTRSGATDTQYF. This sequence joins TRBV9 and TRBJ2-3; TRBD2 agrees at 7 bases. This CDR3 is 15 amino acids long. Losses at the gene ends were 4 bases for V and 2 bases for J; bases not matched to a gene: 7. Germline lookup yields CDR1 SGDLS and CDR2 YYNGEE.

The sample holds a few counts of this clone. J is TRBJ1-5 and V is TRBV15; tentative D call: TRBD1 (6 bases). The germline V and J ends were trimmed by 5 bases and 7 bases, with 18 bases remaining between them. The length of the CDR3 is 15 residues. Per the germline V gene, CDR1 is LNHNV and CDR2 is YYDKDF (reference sequence). The CDR3 region has the DNA TGTGCCACCAGCGGGAGCAGGGGATGGAGACAGCCCCAGCATTTT. The encoded protein is CATSGSRGWRQPQHF.

V usage is TRBV5-6 and J usage is TRBJ2-6; D is perhaps TRBD2 (5 bases). With 4 bases removed from V and 0 bases from J, the gap between germline ends came to 11 bases. Germline-derived CDR1 and CDR2 are SGHDT and YYEEEE. CDR3 length equals 16 residues. The CDR3 region is CASSAEGRSGANVLTF. The CDR3 DNA sequence: TGTGCCAGCAGCGCTGAGGGCCGCTCTGGGGCCAACGTCCTGACTTTC.